This TCR beta chain was recovered during a study of cytomegalovirus exposure and HLA in healthy donors. Across the study: Later, an analysis reported that the 130 or so validation repertoires had used the same platform as the 550 to 750 first-cohort repertoires.

The donors were members of the validation cohort comprising approximately 110 subjects, separate from the roughly 670-subject first cohort. The table came from immunoSEQ multiplex PCR; TCRdb's copy has only in-frame clones and leaves some out. The sample consists of 100,000 to 120,000 clones, 90% to 97% of them appearing once. Comments on this clone: Its cognate antigen is unknown.

The CDR3 consists of 16 residues. V lost 1 base to trimming and J lost 2 bases, with 13 bases between them. Germline loops: CDR1 MGHRA, CDR2 YSYEKL. General observations from the study: A subsequent analysis found that TCR clusters from the first cohort also tended to co-occur in the roughly 120 validation repertoires, with about 94% of cluster scores above 0. Investigators reported approximately 150 TCR beta chains as tied to cytomegalovirus.

The sequencing input was PBMCs. The chain joins TRBV4-1 to TRBJ2-3; D is uncertain. This clonotype was obtained from a young woman in good health and CMV-seronegative. The CDR3 loop reads CASSQVNLISTDTQYF. The CDR3 DNA sequence: TGCGCCAGCAGCCAAGTCAACTTAATCTCCACAGATACGCAGTATTTT.